The 19 T cell receptor beta chains below come from one sample, sequenced in a study of blood T cell repertoires in COVID-19. Produced via immunoSEQ multiplex PCR; TCRdb's table is partial and in-frame only. Among about 160,000 clones listed, roughly four fifths were seen once. The sequenced sample was peripheral blood. These receptors were taken from a man aged 65 to 79 who had recovered from COVID-19.

The rearrangement joins TRBV19 to TRBJ1-1, with 9 bases aligning to TRBD1. CDR1 and CDR2 from the germline V gene are LNHDA and SQIVND (reference sequence). This CDR3 spans 14 amino acids. With V trimmed by 5 bases and J by 0 bases, 1 base remained unmatched. This chain's CDR3 is CASSRQGVNTEAFF. CDR3 nucleotides: TGTGCCAGTAGTCGACAGGGGGTGAACACTGAAGCTTTCTTT.

The CDR3 loop is CASSQRELADNTGELFF. CDR3 nucleotides: TGCGCCAGCAGCCAAAGGGAACTAGCGGATAACACCGGGGAGCTGTTTTTT. This chain links TRBV4-1 with TRBJ2-2; 8 nucleotides agree with TRBD2. With V trimmed by 2 bases and J by 2 bases, 7 bases remained unmatched. Germline V gene lookup returns CDR1 MGHRA and CDR2 YSYEKL. The CDR3 loop spans 17 amino acids.

The chain employs TRBV6-2 or TRBV6-3 and TRBJ1-5; 7 nucleotides line up with TRBD1. Looked up from germline, CDR1 is MNHEY and CDR2 is SVGEGT. The CDR3 totals 18 residues. V dropped 4 bases and J dropped 0; count of bases not matched to a gene: 12. The CDR3 here is CASSWNRDRHYSNQPQHF. CDR3 nucleotides: TGTGCCAGCAGTTGGAACCGGGACAGACATTATAGCAATCAGCCCCAGCATTTT.

The V and J genes are TRBV7-6 and TRBJ2-7; D perhaps matches TRBD2 (5 bases). Deletions cut 1 base from V and 3 bases from J, with 16 bases between. CDR3 length equals 16 residues. Germline V lookup: CDR1 SGHVS, CDR2 FNYEAQ. The CDR3: CASSLGVNSAYYEQYF. The CDR3, as DNA: TGTGCCAGCAGCTTAGGCGTGAATAGCGCGTACTACGAGCAGTACTTC. The variable domain in full, completed from reference TRBV7-6 and TRBJ2-7, reads GAGVSQSPRYKVTKRGQDVALRCDPISGHVSLYWYRQALGQGPEFLTYFNYEAQQDKSGLPNDRFSAERPEGSISTLTIQRTEQRDSAMYRCASSLGVNSAYYEQYFGPGTRLTVT.

The genes are TRBV19 and TRBJ2-2; 8 bases are shared with TRBD2. The CDR3 covers 16 residues. J was trimmed by 5 bases and V by 2 bases; bases with no gene match: 7. The germline V gene has CDR1 LNHDA and CDR2 SQIVND (reference sequence). In nucleotides, the CDR3 is TGTGCCAGTAGTATAAGCGGGACTAGGCGTACCGGGGAGCTGTTTTTT. It translates to CASSISGTRRTGELFF.

This chain links TRBV9 with TRBJ2-3; 8 bases align to TRBD2. Per germline, CDR1 SGDLS and CDR2 YYNGEE. The V gene end was trimmed by 3 bases and the J gene end by 4 bases; junction bases not matched to a gene: 13. The CDR3 has 17 residues. CDR3 DNA sequence: TGTGCCAGCAGCGAGGCCCTCGGAGGAGCGGGGGCAGATACGCAGTATTTT. Translated: CASSEALGGAGADTQYF.

The chain couples TRBV5-8 to TRBJ1-1; 9 nucleotides agree with TRBD1. The CDR3 sequence is 13 residues long. Germline V gene sequence: CDR1 SGHTS, CDR2 YDEGEE. J gave up 12 bases and V 4 bases, and 10 bases lay outside the gene matches. The CDR3 spells CASSPRQGERTFF. In DNA, the CDR3 is TGTGCCAGCAGCCCTCGACAGGGGGAGAGGACTTTCTTT.

The chain uses TRBV29-1 and TRBJ2-1, with 7 bases that match TRBD1. The J segment lost 9 bases and the V segment lost 3 bases, leaving 14 bases of the junction unmatched. The germline V gene has CDR1 SQVTM and CDR2 ANQGSEA. The CDR3 loop spans 15 amino acids. The CDR3 nucleotides are TGCAGCGTTGATAGTGGGACACCCAGGGGGAGTGAGCAGTTCTTC. Translation: CSVDSGTPRGSEQFF.

This clone was observed a single time. The chain has TRBV2 and TRBJ2-1, with D possibly being TRBD1 (5 bases). V lost 2 bases, J lost 4 bases, and 12 bases lay in between. Germline CDR1 reads SNHLY; CDR2 reads FYNNEI. The CDR3 is made up of 15 amino acids. CDR3 nucleotides: TGTGCCAGCAGTGAAATTAGTAGGGGTTACAATGAGCAGTTCTTC. Translated: CASSEISRGYNEQFF.

This clone turned up a few times. The V call is TRBV7-8, the J call TRBJ2-3; TRBD2 matches 9 bases. The CDR3 runs 16 residues. Losses at the gene ends were 5 bases for V and 0 bases for J; bases not matched to a gene: 6. Germline values: CDR1 SGHVS, CDR2 FQNEAQ. The CDR3 region has the DNA TGTGCCAGCAGCCAGAGACTAGCGGCTAGCACAGATACGCAGTATTTT. Protein sequence: CASSQRLAASTDTQYF.

This clone was recorded once. The chain is built from TRBV13 and TRBJ2-1, with 10 positions matching TRBD2. The CDR3 totals 15 residues. Germline assignment: CDR1 PRHDT and CDR2 FYEKMQ (reference sequence). After removal of 7 bases from V and 7 bases from J, the junction contained 10 bases not matched to a gene. The CDR3 nucleotides are TGTGCCAGCACCACTCAGGAGCGGGAGGGGAATGAGCAGTTCTTC. Protein: CASTTQEREGNEQFF.

V and J are TRBV30 and TRBJ2-1, with D possibly TRBD2 on 5 matching bases. The V and J ends lost 0 bases and 2 bases respectively, with 11 bases between them. Germline lookup yields CDR1 GTSNPN and CDR2 SVGIG (reference sequence). The CDR3 runs 15 residues. CDR3 coding DNA: TGTGCCTGGAGTGTAACGGGCGGGCCCTACAATGAGCAGTTCTTC. This codes for CAWSVTGGPYNEQFF.

V and J are TRBV3-1 (or the pseudogene TRBV3-2) and TRBJ1-6; D is ambiguous. CDR3 length: 14 amino acids. V lost 4 bases and J 9 bases, leaving 13 bases between the germline ends. The germline CDR1 and CDR2 sequences are LGHDT and YNNKEL (reference sequence). The CDR3 spells CASSLREEGSPLHF. In nucleotides, the CDR3 is TGTGCCAGCAGCCTTAGGGAGGAGGGTTCACCCCTCCACTTT.

As concerns this clone: One junction end disagrees with the germline gene, perhaps due to a read error. This chain connects TRBV5-1 to TRBJ2-1, with TRBD1 as a possible D gene (5 bases). Per the germline V gene, CDR1 is SGHRS and CDR2 is YFSETQ. There are 12 residues in the CDR3. The CDR3 sequence is CASSQGGLIGVF. DNA for the CDR3: TGCGCCAGCAGCCAGGGTGGCCTCATTGGGGTCTTC.

This clone occurred a few times. This sequence joins TRBV5-1 and TRBJ1-1; 10 nucleotides match TRBD1. CDR3 length: 16 amino acids. Trimming removed 4 bases from V and 1 base from J; junction bases left unmatched: 7. The V gene's germline CDR1 is SGHRS and CDR2 YFSETQ. The CDR3 region is CASSARQGARNTEAFF. CDR3 bases: TGCGCCAGCAGCGCCCGACAGGGGGCCAGGAACACTGAAGCTTTCTTT. The full variable domain, in which reference TRBV5-1 and TRBJ1-1 provide the parts outside the CDR3, is KAGVTQTPRYLIKTRGQQVTLSCSPISGHRSVSWYQQTPGQGLQFLFEYFSETQRNKGNFPGRFSGRQFSNSRSEMNVSTLELGDSALYLCASSARQGARNTEAFFGQGTRLTVV.

This clone was counted between two and nine times. J is TRBJ1-5 and V is TRBV28, with 9 bases identical to TRBD1. Germline V gene lookup returns CDR1 MDHEN and CDR2 SYDVKM. The CDR3 sequence is 14 residues long. J was trimmed by 10 bases and V by 5 bases; bases with no gene match: 9. CDR3 sequence reads: CASSAPGQGIPQHF. CDR3 sequence (DNA): TGTGCCAGCAGTGCACCGGGACAGGGTATACCCCAGCATTTT.

The chain uses TRBV5-4 and TRBJ2-1, with 7 bases identical to TRBD2. The CDR3 consists of 15 residues. The trim removed 4 bases at V and 6 bases at J, leaving 10 bases unmatched. Germline assignment: CDR1 SGHNT and CDR2 YYREEE (reference sequence). The CDR3 DNA sequence: TGTGCCAGCAGCACCGGACTAGAGAGGGGCAATGAGCAGTTCTTC. Translation: CASSTGLERGNEQFF.

The J gene is TRBJ2-1, the V gene TRBV6-2 or TRBV6-3; 8 nucleotides agree with TRBD2. Trimming took 2 bases from V and 4 from J; bases not matched to a gene: 4. Germline V CDR1 and CDR2: MNHEY, SVGEGT. The CDR3 consists of 15 residues. In nucleotides, the CDR3 is TGTGCCAGCAGTTACAAGCGGGAGCCTTACAATGAGCAGTTCTTC. Protein: CASSYKREPYNEQFF.

This clone has only a few counts. The chain recombines TRBV6-4 with TRBJ2-6, with D possibly TRBD2 on 7 matching bases. The CDR3 extends over 15 amino acids. V was trimmed by 3 bases and J by 2 bases, leaving 8 bases between them. Germline V gene data show CDR1 as MRHNA and CDR2 as SNTAGT. CDR3 nucleotides: TGTGCCAGCAGTGAAGGGGGGGCTGGGGCCAACGTCCTGACTTTC. Its translation: CASSEGGAGANVLTF.